A selection of T cell receptor beta chains follows, all from one sample in a study of cytomegalovirus exposure and HLA in healthy donors. Profiling relied on immunoSEQ multiplex PCR, and the TCRdb table lists in-frame clones only, not all of them. Here the sample spans about 100,000 clones, 70% to 80% being singletons. The sequencing input was PBMCs. Source of these receptors: a woman aged 40 to 50 in good health and CMV-seronegative. Each CDR3 is given with its conserved first and last residue. The D gene is left open where the match is weak. Rows give clone size only sometimes, using once, few, many, or a class for an expanded clone.

D | size | length | J | V | DNA | CDR3
- | few | 15 | TRBJ2-6 | TRBV28 | TGTGCCAGCAGTTCCAGGGGATCTGGGGCCAACGTCCTGACTTTC | CASSSRGSGANVLTF
- | - | 16 | TRBJ1-6 | TRBV4-3 | TGCGCCAGCAGCCAAGATAGGAGCTCCTATAATTCACCCCTCCACTTT | CASSQDRSSYNSPLHF
TRBD1 | - | 16 | TRBJ1-5 | TRBV18 | TGTGCCAGCTCACCAGGGGGACAGGGTCCGAATCAGCCCCAGCATTTT | CASSPGGQGPNQPQHF
TRBD1 | - | 13 | TRBJ1-1 | TRBV6-5 | TGTGCCAGCACCGCGACAGGGAGCACTGAAGCTTTCTTT | CASTATGSTEAFF
- | - | 15 | TRBJ2-5 | TRBV15 | TGTGCCACCAGCAGAGATGTTGTCAGGGGAGAGACCCAGTACTTC | CATSRDVVRGETQYF
- | - | 16 | TRBJ2-7 | TRBV7-9 | TGTGCCAGCAGCCCGGTGTGGGGCGGGACGTCCTACGAGCAGTACTTC | CASSPVWGGTSYEQYF
TRBD2 | - | 16 | TRBJ2-7 | TRBV19 | TGTGCCAGTAGTCCACGAACCGGGGGGGGCTCCTACGAGCAGTACTTC | CASSPRTGGGSYEQYF
- | - | 12 | TRBJ2-1 | TRBV2 | TGTGCCAGCAGTGATAGACAGTATGAGCAGTTCTTC | CASSDRQYEQFF
TRBD2 | once | 16 | TRBJ2-7 | TRBV7-2 | TGTGCCAGCAGCTTACTCGGTGCGGGCGGGGGCTACGAGCAGTACTTC | CASSLLGAGGGYEQYF
- | - | 16 | TRBJ1-5 | TRBV19 | TGTGCCAGTAGTATATCGTTGGTTTCGGGCAATCAGCCCCAGCATTTT | CASSISLVSGNQPQHF
TRBD1 | - | 18 | TRBJ1-2 | TRBV7-2 | TGTGCCAGCAGCTTAATGGCCAGCGGGACAGGAAAAATATGGGGCTACACCTTC | CASSLMASGTGKIWGYTF
- | - | 13 | TRBJ1-1 | TRBV10-3 | TGTGCCATCAGAAAGACCGAGGACACTGAAGCTTTCTTT | CAIRKTEDTEAFF
- | once | 13 | TRBJ2-5 | TRBV18 | TGTGCCAGCTTCGCCAGCGGAGAAGAGACCCAGTACTTC | CASFASGEETQYF
- | - | 15 | TRBJ1-2 | TRBV5-1 | TGCGCCAGCAGCTTGGGCGGGGATACGAGCTATGGCTACACCTTC | CASSLGGDTSYGYTF
TRBD2 | - | 14 | TRBJ2-4 | TRBV6-1 | TGTGCCATCACTCCAGGGGGACTAGCGGGCATTCAGTACTTC | CAITPGGLAGIQYF
- | - | 13 | TRBJ2-2 | TRBV15 | TGTGCCACCAGCGCCATCCGGACCGGGGAGCTGTTTTTT | CATSAIRTGELFF
- | - | 15 | TRBJ2-1 | TRBV2 | TGTGCCAGCAGAAAGCGATTGACGGGGGACAATGAGCAGTTCTTC | CASRKRLTGDNEQFF
TRBD1 | - | 12 | TRBJ1-2 | TRBV27 | TGTGCCATCAAAACAGGGGGCGATGGCTACACCTTC | CAIKTGGDGYTF
TRBD2 | - | 12 | TRBJ2-7 | TRBV28 | TGTGCCAGCTGGGGACTAGCGGACGAGCAGTACTTC | CASWGLADEQYF
- | - | 18 | TRBJ1-6 | TRBV27 | TGTGCCAGCAGTTTACAACTCCCTCTGCGACAGGATAATTCACCCCTCCACTTT | CASSLQLPLRQDNSPLHF
TRBD1 | - | 15 | TRBJ2-3 | TRBV29-1 | TGCAGCGTTGAAGGCGACAGGGGCAGCACAGATACGCAGTATTTT | CSVEGDRGSTDTQYF
- | once | 14 | TRBJ1-2 | TRBV18 | TGTGCCAGCTCACCCTTGGAGGACAACTATGGCTACACCTTC | CASSPLEDNYGYTF
- | - | 14 | TRBJ1-1 | TRBV6-1 | TGTGCCAGCAGTGCTCTTCGGGGGGCGGACGAAGCTTTCTTT | CASSALRGADEAFF
- | - | 15 | TRBJ2-1 | TRBV5-6 | TGTGCCAGCAGCTTGATCTCTAGCGTTAGGAATGAGCAGTTCTTC | CASSLISSVRNEQFF
TRBD1 | - | 13 | TRBJ1-4 | TRBV18 | TGTGCCAGCTCGGGACAGGCTAATGAAAAACTGTTTTTT | CASSGQANEKLFF
TRBD2 | - | 15 | TRBJ2-5 | TRBV6-5 | TGTGCCAGCAGTTACGGGGGGGAGCCTGGAGAGACCCAGTACTTC | CASSYGGEPGETQYF
- | - | 14 | TRBJ1-4 | TRBV25-1 | TGTGCCAGCAGTGGACACGCTGGTTACGAAAAACTGTTTTTT | CASSGHAGYEKLFF
- | - | 15 | TRBJ2-4 | TRBV5-4 | TGTGCCAGCAGCCAGCTAACAGGGAGAAGGGGACTTCAGTACTTC | CASSQLTGRRGLQYF
TRBD2 | few | 14 | TRBJ2-1 | TRBV29-1 | TGCAGCGTTGTCAGCGGGAGTTTTGACAATGAGCAGTTCTTC | CSVVSGSFDNEQFF
- | - | 14 | TRBJ2-5 | TRBV7-2 | TGTGCCAGCAGTCCACAGGGTGGGGAAGAGACCCAGTACTTC | CASSPQGGEETQYF
TRBD1 | - | 14 | TRBJ2-7 | TRBV27 | TGTGCCAGCAGTTCGCCCGGGACAGTATACGAGCAGTACTTC | CASSSPGTVYEQYF
TRBD2 | - | 15 | TRBJ2-2 | TRBV7-8 | TGTGCCAGCAGGAAGAGCGGGGCGAACACCGGGGAGCTGTTTTTT | CASRKSGANTGELFF
- | - | 13 | TRBJ1-2 | TRBV2 | TGTGCCAGCAGCGCCGGGGTCAACTATGGCTACACCTTC | CASSAGVNYGYTF
TRBD1 | - | 16 | TRBJ2-7 | TRBV5-1 | TGCGCCAGCAGTCGACAGGGAGCCAGCCCGTCCTACGAGCAGTACTTC | CASSRQGASPSYEQYF
- | few | 14 | TRBJ1-2 | TRBV7-2 | TGTGCCAGCAGCCCGGGAAACGGTAACTATGGCTACACCTTC | CASSPGNGNYGYTF
TRBD2 | - | 16 | TRBJ2-7 | TRBV30 | TGTGCCTGGAGTCTAGATAGCGGGTTTAGCTCCTACGAGCAGTACTTC | CAWSLDSGFSSYEQYF